Described below is a single T cell receptor beta chain sequence and its context. Its antigen is undetermined. Primers for the PCR totalled 60 Vbeta and 13 Jbeta. Using immunoSEQ multiplex PCR, the repertoire was profiled, and TCRdb retains in-frame clones only, with some absent. This table holds over 75,000 clones, under 80% found once. The data stem from a study of cytomegalovirus exposure and HLA in healthy donors. CDR1 and CDR2 (germline): SGHDN, FVKESK. Trimming at V came to 4 bases and at J to 4 bases, leaving 3 bases not matched to a gene. CDR3 length: 14 residues. Study-level points and caveats: Productive status was seen about 90% or about 30% of the time for most TCR beta V segments in an earlier analysis. Reports state that TCR beta sequences accurately predicted most subjects' HLA-A and HLA-B alleles. A later analysis reportedly found that, within productive TCRs, an Asian-associated ancestry cluster had fewer N-insertions than the mean observed across the approximately 670 donors.

The genes are TRBV14 and TRBJ2-1, with 8 positions matching TRBD1. This sequence was found in a man aged 50-60 years in good health and CMV-seropositive. Sequencing used PBMCs. In DNA, the CDR3 is TGTGCCAGCAGCCCCGGACAGGGATACAATGAGCAGTTCTTC. This translates into CASSPGQGYNEQFF.